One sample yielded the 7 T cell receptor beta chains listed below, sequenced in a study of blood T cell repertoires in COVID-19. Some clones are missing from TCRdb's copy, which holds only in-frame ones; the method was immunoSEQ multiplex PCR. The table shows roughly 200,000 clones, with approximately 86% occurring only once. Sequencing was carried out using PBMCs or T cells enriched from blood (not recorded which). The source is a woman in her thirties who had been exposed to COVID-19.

The CDR3 protein is CASSPDTGPPGGSPLHF. The CDR3 coding sequence is TGTGCCAGCTCACCTGATACCGGGCCACCAGGAGGTTCACCCCTCCACTTT. This chain connects TRBV18 to TRBJ1-6; the D is unclear. Germline CDR1 reads KGHSH; CDR2 reads LQKENI. The V end lost 3 bases, the J end lost 9 bases, and 21 bases lay between the germline ends. The CDR3 length is 17 residues.

Here the CDR3 reads CASSRSPDTDTQYF. CDR3 coding DNA: TGTGCCAGCAGCCGAAGCCCTGACACAGATACGCAGTATTTT. This chain connects TRBV6-5 to TRBJ2-3; D remains ambiguous. V shed 6 bases and J shed 2 bases, with 12 bases lying between them. Germline V gene sequence: CDR1 MNHEY, CDR2 SVGAGI. The CDR3 runs 14 residues.

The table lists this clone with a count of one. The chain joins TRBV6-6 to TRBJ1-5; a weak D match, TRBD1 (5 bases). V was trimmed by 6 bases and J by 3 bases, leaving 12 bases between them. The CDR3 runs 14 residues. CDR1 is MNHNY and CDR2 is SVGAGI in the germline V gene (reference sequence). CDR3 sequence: CASRPTGTNQPQHF. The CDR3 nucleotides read TGTGCCAGCAGACCAACAGGAACCAATCAGCCCCAGCATTTT.

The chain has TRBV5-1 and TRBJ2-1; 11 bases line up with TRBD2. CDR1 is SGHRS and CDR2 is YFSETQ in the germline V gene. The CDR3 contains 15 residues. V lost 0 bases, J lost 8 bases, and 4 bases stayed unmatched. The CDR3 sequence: CASSLVAGGPDEQFF. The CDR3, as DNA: TGCGCCAGCAGCTTGGTAGCGGGGGGGCCGGATGAGCAGTTCTTC.

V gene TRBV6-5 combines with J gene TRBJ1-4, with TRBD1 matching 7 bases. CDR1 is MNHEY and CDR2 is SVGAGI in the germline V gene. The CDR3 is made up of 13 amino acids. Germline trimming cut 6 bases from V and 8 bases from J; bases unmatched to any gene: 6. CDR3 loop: CASSDRVREKLFF. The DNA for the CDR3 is TGTGCCAGCAGCGACAGGGTGAGAGAAAAACTGTTTTTT.

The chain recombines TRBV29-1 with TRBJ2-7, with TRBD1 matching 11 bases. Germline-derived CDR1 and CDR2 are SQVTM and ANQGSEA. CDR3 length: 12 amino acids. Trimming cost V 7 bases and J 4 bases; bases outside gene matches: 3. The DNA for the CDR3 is TGCAGCGCCCGGGACAGGGGGTACGAGCAGTACTTC. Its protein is CSARDRGYEQYF.

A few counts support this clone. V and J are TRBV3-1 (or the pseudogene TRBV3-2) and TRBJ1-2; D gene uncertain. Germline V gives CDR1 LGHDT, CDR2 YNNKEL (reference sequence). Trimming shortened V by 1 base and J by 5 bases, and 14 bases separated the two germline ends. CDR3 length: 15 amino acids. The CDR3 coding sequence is TGTGCCAGCAGCCAAGGTAGCAGTGGGAGTTATGGCTACACCTTC. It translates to CASSQGSSGSYGYTF.